The 18 T cell receptor beta chains listed next were all sequenced from one sample in a study of blood T cells in healthy people across ages. PCR was performed a second time for about 7 to 11 cycles using a sample-barcoded 5' primer and a J-beta primer mix. TCRdb reprocessed the 5' RACE reads via MiXCR and lists one record per CDR3 protein. The sample contains about 2 million distinct CDR3 sequences, just under 50% of which appear only once. Sequenced sample: blood. The receptors originated from a woman in her thirties or forties in good health.

This clonotype was seen a handful of times. The genes are TRBV29-1 and TRBJ2-7; the D is unclear. CDR1 is SQVTM and CDR2 is ANQGSEA in the germline V gene. Trimming removed 5 bases from V and 0 bases from J, with 8 bases in between. The CDR3 length is 12 residues. CDR3 loop: CSVQVLSYEQYF. In DNA, the CDR3 is TGCAGCGTTCAAGTACTCTCCTACGAGCAGTACTTC.

The chain employs TRBV20-1 and TRBJ1-5; D is perhaps TRBD1 (5 bases). V dropped 0 bases and J dropped 6 bases, with 6 bases sitting between them. The CDR3 contains 12 residues. In germline, CDR1 is DFQATT, CDR2 SNEGSKA (reference sequence). CDR3 sequence: CSARDGGQPQHF. The CDR3 DNA sequence: TGCAGTGCTAGAGATGGGGGTCAGCCCCAGCATTTT.

In its sample, this clonotype was seen a few times. The V and J genes are TRBV20-1 and TRBJ2-5; D tentatively reads TRBD1 or TRBD2 (5 bases each). The CDR3 contains 12 residues. The V and J ends lost 5 bases and 3 bases respectively, with 10 bases between them. CDR1 is DFQATT, CDR2 SNEGSKA, per germline (reference sequence). CDR3 nucleotides: TGCAGTGCTCCGGGACGTAAAGAGACCCAGTACTTC. Residues: CSAPGRKETQYF.

Many counts were recorded for this clonotype. V is TRBV29-1 and J is TRBJ2-5; D call uncertain. This CDR3 is built from 16 residues. From germline, CDR1 is SQVTM and CDR2 ANQGSEA. Deletions cut 0 bases from V and 4 bases from J, with 18 bases between. The CDR3 nucleotides are TGCAGCGTTGAAGACGCAAGGGTCGGAACCATAGAGACCCAGTACTTC. Translation gives CSVEDARVGTIETQYF.

The J gene is TRBJ2-5, the V gene TRBV5-1; the D gene is possibly TRBD1 (7 bases). The last part of the DNA fits TRBJ2-4 better; the J call may be wrong. Germline V gives CDR1 SGHRS, CDR2 YFSETQ. This CDR3 is 15 amino acids long. The CDR3 DNA follows: TGCGCCAGCAAGTCTAGCGAAGGGGGCTGGAACATTCAGTACTTC. Translation gives CASKSSEGGWNIQYF.

This clonotype has just a few counts. In DNA form, the CDR3 reads TGCGCCAGCAGCTTGGCGCTAGCGGGTACCTACGAGCAGTACTTC. Protein: CASSLALAGTYEQYF. The chain is built from TRBV5-1 and TRBJ2-7; 8 nucleotides agree with TRBD2. The CDR3 totals 15 residues. V was clipped by 0 bases and J by 2 bases; unmatched bases: 4. CDR1 and CDR2 from the germline V gene are SGHRS and YFSETQ.

There are a few counts of this clonotype. V and J are TRBV10-2 and TRBJ2-7; no reliable D call. The length of the CDR3 is 14 residues. CDR1 and CDR2 (germline): WSHSY, SAAADI. Trimming pared 2 bases from V and 2 bases from J, leaving 10 bases between. The chain's CDR3 is CASSEVTGPYEQYF. In DNA form, the CDR3 reads TGCGCCAGCAGTGAGGTGACGGGCCCCTACGAGCAGTACTTC.

This clonotype was seen only a few times. The DNA for the CDR3 is TGCAGTGCTAGTGAACTAGCGGTGGGGTACCAAGAGACCCAGTACTTC. It encodes CSASELAVGYQETQYF. The J gene is TRBJ2-5, the V gene TRBV20-1; 8 positions agree with TRBD2. The V segment lost 3 bases and the J segment 0 bases; nucleotides outside the gene matches: 9. The CDR3 consists of 16 residues. Per the germline V gene, CDR1 is DFQATT and CDR2 is SNEGSKA (reference sequence).

This chain uses TRBV20-1 with TRBJ2-7, with 13 bases identical to TRBD2. Germline assignment: CDR1 DFQATT and CDR2 SNEGSKA (reference sequence). The CDR3 runs to 15 residues. Trimming at V came to 3 bases and at J to 2 bases, leaving 4 bases not matched to a gene. The CDR3 DNA reads TGCAGTGCTAGTCCTGGGACTAGCGGGGCCTACGAGCAGTACTTC. This codes for CSASPGTSGAYEQYF.

J is TRBJ1-2 and V is TRBV2; D may be TRBD1 (5 bases). Deletions cut 1 base from V and 3 bases from J, with 9 bases between. Germline CDR1 is SNHLY and CDR2 is FYNNEI. The length of the CDR3 is 14 residues. The CDR3 spells CASSEGRDDYGYTF. The CDR3 nucleotides read TGTGCCAGCAGTGAAGGCCGGGACGACTATGGCTACACCTTC.

V is TRBV12-3 or TRBV12-4 and J is TRBJ2-2; TRBD2 might be the D (5 bases). The CDR3 is made up of 15 amino acids. The V gene lost 5 bases and the J gene lost 7 bases, with 17 bases spanning the gap. The CDR3 coding sequence is TGTGCCAGCAGTCCTGGACGGGGTGGCAACGGGGAGCTGTTTTTT. Residues: CASSPGRGGNGELFF.

The chain recombines TRBV29-1 with TRBJ2-4; 9 nucleotides line up with TRBD2. Trimming removed 5 bases from V and 4 bases from J; junction bases left unmatched: 3. The CDR3 is made up of 13 amino acids. The germline V gene has CDR1 SQVTM and CDR2 ANQGSEA. The CDR3 nucleotides are TGCAGCGTTCAGGCGGGGGGGAAAAACATTCAGTACTTC. As protein: CSVQAGGKNIQYF.

The chain is built from TRBV24-1 and TRBJ2-3; D unclear. The CDR3 consists of 13 residues. Germline CDR1 KGHDR, CDR2 SFDVKD. V dropped 4 bases and J dropped 2 bases, with 6 bases sitting between them. The DNA of the CDR3 is TGTGCCACCAGTGACCGATACACAGATACGCAGTATTTT. Encoded protein: CATSDRYTDTQYF.

The chain has TRBV10-3 and TRBJ2-7; 9 bases align to TRBD1. V lost 4 bases and J lost 4; bases outside the gene matches: 8. The CDR3 contains 15 residues. The V gene's germline CDR1 is ENHRY and CDR2 SYGVKD. The CDR3 coding sequence is TGTGCCATCAGTGCGAAGACAGGGGGGGATTACGAGCAGTACTTC. Protein sequence: CAISAKTGGDYEQYF.

The chain recombines TRBV6-2 or TRBV6-3 with TRBJ2-7; 7 bases line up with TRBD2. V was pared by 0 bases and J by 0 bases, with 5 bases of the junction left unmatched. CDR3 length: 16 residues. CDR1 and CDR2 from the germline V gene are MNHEY and SVGEGT. Here the CDR3 reads CASSYSAGGISYEQYF. CDR3 coding DNA: TGTGCCAGCAGTTACTCGGCCGGGGGGATCTCCTACGAGCAGTACTTC.

V and J are TRBV28 and TRBJ2-2, with TRBD1 identical over 9 bases. V lost 6 bases, J lost 6 bases, and 5 bases stayed unmatched. From germline, CDR1 is MDHEN and CDR2 SYDVKM. The CDR3 loop spans 14 amino acids. The CDR3, as DNA: TGTGCCAGCAGCCGGACAGGGGACGCCGGGGAGCTGTTTTTT. Translating gives CASSRTGDAGELFF.

The rearrangement uses TRBV7-9 and TRBJ2-1; 12 bases line up with TRBD2. The V gene's germline CDR1 is SEHNR and CDR2 FQNEAQ (reference sequence). The CDR3 length is 14 residues. After removal of 5 bases from V and 15 bases from J, the junction contained 11 bases not matched to a gene. For the CDR3, the DNA is TGTGCCAGCAGCCCGACTAGCGGGGGAGCCACCCCGTTCTTC. Protein: CASSPTSGGATPFF.

The table lists this clonotype with a few counts. This sequence joins TRBV28 and TRBJ2-4; the D call may be TRBD1 or TRBD2 (7 bases each). Germline CDR1 reads MDHEN; CDR2 reads SYDVKM. The V end lost 1 base, the J end lost 1 base, and 11 bases lay between the germline ends. This CDR3 contains 16 residues. CDR3 in DNA: TGTGCCAGCAGTTTATCGGGGGGACAGGCCAAAAACATTCAGTACTTC. Encoded protein: CASSLSGGQAKNIQYF.